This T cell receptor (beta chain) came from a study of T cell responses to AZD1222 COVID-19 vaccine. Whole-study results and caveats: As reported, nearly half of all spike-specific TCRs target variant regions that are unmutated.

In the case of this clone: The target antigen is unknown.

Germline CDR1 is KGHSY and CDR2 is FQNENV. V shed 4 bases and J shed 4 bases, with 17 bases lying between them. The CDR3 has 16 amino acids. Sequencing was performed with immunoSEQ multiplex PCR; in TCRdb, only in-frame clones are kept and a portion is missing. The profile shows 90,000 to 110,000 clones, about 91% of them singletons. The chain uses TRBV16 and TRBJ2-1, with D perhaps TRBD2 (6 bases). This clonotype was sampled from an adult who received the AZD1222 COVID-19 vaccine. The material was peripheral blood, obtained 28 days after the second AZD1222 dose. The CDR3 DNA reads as TGTGCCAGCAGCCCTATCCGGGAGAGGGTTTACAATGAGCAGTTCTTC. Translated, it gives CASSPIRERVYNEQFF.